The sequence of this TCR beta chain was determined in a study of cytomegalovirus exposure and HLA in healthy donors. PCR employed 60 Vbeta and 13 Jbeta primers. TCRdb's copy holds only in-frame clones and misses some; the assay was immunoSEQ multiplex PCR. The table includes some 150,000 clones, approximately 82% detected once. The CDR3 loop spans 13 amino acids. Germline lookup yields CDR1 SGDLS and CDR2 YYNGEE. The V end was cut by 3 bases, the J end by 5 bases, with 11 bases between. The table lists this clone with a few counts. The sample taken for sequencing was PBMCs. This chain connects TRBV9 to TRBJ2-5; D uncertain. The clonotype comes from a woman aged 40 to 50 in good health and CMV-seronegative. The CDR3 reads CASSAQPRETQYF. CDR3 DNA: TGTGCCAGCAGCGCCCAGCCTAGGGAGACCCAGTACTTC. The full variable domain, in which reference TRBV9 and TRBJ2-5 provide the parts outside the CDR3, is DSGVTQTPKHLITATGQRVTLRCSPRSGDLSVYWYQQSLDQGLQFLIQYYNGEERAKGNILERFSAQQFPDLHSELNLSSLELGDSALYFCASSAQPRETQYFGPGTRLLVL.